Following are 24 T cell receptor beta chains from one sample sequenced in a study of Ad26.COV2.S vaccination and SARS-CoV-2 variants. Regarding treatment: some 20 received Ad26.COV2.S at low or high dose, single or two shots; 5 received placebo; per-sample allocation not given. Collection of samples fell on day 63 after the first vaccine or placebo injection. Method: immunoSEQ multiplex PCR; TCRdb's copy keeps in-frame clones and lacks some. The sample has more than 400,000 clones; 92% are singletons. Sequenced material: peripheral blood, taken in a trial of Ad26.COV2.S vaccine versus placebo. The source of these receptors is a person between 18 and 60 years old who received the Ad26.COV2.S COVID-19 vaccine or a placebo.

Notes on this clone: This same CDR3 is encoded by further DNA sequences in the sample. The genes are TRBV3-1 (or the pseudogene TRBV3-2) and TRBJ2-2, with 10 bases identical to TRBD1. CDR1 and CDR2 from the germline V gene are LGHDT and YNNKEL (reference sequence). This CDR3 spans 14 amino acids. V trimming: 5 bases; J trimming: 4 bases; junction bases outside the gene matches: 1. CDR3 sequence reads: CASSRTGGTGELFF. CDR3 bases: TGTGCCAGCAGCAGGACAGGGGGCACCGGGGAGCTGTTTTTT.

The chain joins TRBV27 to TRBJ1-6; D is undetermined. This CDR3 contains 14 residues. With 1 base removed from V and 5 bases from J, the gap between germline ends came to 6 bases. Germline values: CDR1 MNHEY, CDR2 SMNVEV (reference sequence). The CDR3 reads CASSLYGNNSPLHF. For the CDR3, the DNA is TGTGCCAGCAGTTTATATGGTAATAATTCACCCCTCCACTTT.

The chain joins TRBV11-2 to TRBJ2-3; 9 nucleotides agree with TRBD2. Trimming took 2 bases from V and 2 from J; bases not matched to a gene: 5. This CDR3 has 16 amino acids. The germline V gene encodes CDR1 SGHAT and CDR2 FQNNGV. The CDR3 reads CASSLLAGSLTDTQYF. CDR3 nucleotide sequence: TGTGCCAGCAGCTTACTAGCGGGGTCACTCACAGATACGCAGTATTTT.

V gene TRBV19 combines with J gene TRBJ2-7, with D possibly being TRBD2 (5 bases). The V end lost 3 bases, the J end lost 5 bases, and 17 bases lay between the germline ends. CDR1 and CDR2 (germline): LNHDA, SQIVND (reference sequence). CDR3 length: 15 amino acids. In DNA, the CDR3 is TGTGCCAGTAGTATGACGGGATCAAAGAGAAACGAGCAGTACTTC. This encodes CASSMTGSKRNEQYF.

The V call is TRBV6-1, the J call TRBJ2-4; 13 nucleotides match TRBD2. The CDR3 length is 16 residues. Losses at the gene ends were 6 bases for V and 8 bases for J; bases not matched to a gene: 10. Germline CDR1 reads MNHNS; CDR2 reads SASEGT. CDR3 in amino acids: CASSESTSGGRYIQYF. CDR3 coding DNA: TGTGCCAGCAGCGAATCGACTAGCGGGGGGCGGTACATTCAGTACTTC.

The J gene is TRBJ1-4, the V gene TRBV7-2; D might be TRBD1 (5 bases). Trimming cost V 3 bases and J 0 bases, with 14 bases left between them. The CDR3 totals 17 residues. Germline V gene lookup returns CDR1 SGHTA and CDR2 FQGNSA. The CDR3 region has the DNA TGTGCCAGCAGCTTCCAATCAGGGTTTGCAACTAATGAAAAACTGTTTTTT. This codes for CASSFQSGFATNEKLFF.

This chain connects TRBV6-2 or TRBV6-3 to TRBJ2-2, with D possibly being TRBD2 (6 bases). CDR1 and CDR2 (germline): MNHEY, SVGEGT. The CDR3 covers 14 residues. The ends were cut back, 4 bases at V and 6 bases at J, with 12 bases in the middle. CDR3 sequence (DNA): TGTGCCAGCAGTTCCGGGACTTTCTCCGGGGAGCTGTTTTTT. This translates into CASSSGTFSGELFF.

The chain combines TRBV4-3 with TRBJ2-3, with TRBD1 identical over 9 bases. This CDR3 has 16 residues. The ends lost 0 bases at V and 1 base at J; junction bases unmatched: 2. Germline CDR1 and CDR2: LGHNA and YSLEER. CDR3 DNA sequence: TGCGCCAGCAGCCAAGATTGGACAGGGGGCACAGATACGCAGTATTTT. Protein product: CASSQDWTGGTDTQYF.

This chain joins TRBV11-2 and TRBJ2-5, with D possibly being TRBD1 or TRBD2 (6 bases each). Germline CDR1 and CDR2: SGHAT and FQNNGV. Trimming cost V 2 bases and J 1 base, with 14 bases left between them. The CDR3 runs to 16 residues. This CDR3 is CASSLLGGAFQETQYF. The CDR3, as DNA: TGTGCCAGCAGCTTACTGGGGGGCGCCTTCCAAGAGACCCAGTACTTC.

V gene TRBV27 combines with J gene TRBJ2-3; D gene uncertain. Germline V lookup: CDR1 MNHEY, CDR2 SMNVEV (reference sequence). The germline V and J ends were trimmed by 2 bases and 6 bases, with 3 bases remaining between them. The CDR3 covers 11 residues. The chain's CDR3 is CASSLGDTQYF. The CDR3 DNA reads as TGTGCCAGCAGTTTAGGGGATACGCAGTATTTT.

The V call is TRBV5-8, the J call TRBJ2-1; 11 bases are shared with TRBD2. Germline CDR1 SGHTS, CDR2 YDEGEE. The junction had 3 bases not matched to a gene; V was cut back by 0 bases and J by 7 bases. The CDR3 is 15 residues long. The CDR3 region is CASSLVGLAGNEQFF. The CDR3 bases are TGTGCCAGCAGCTTGGTTGGACTAGCGGGTAATGAGCAGTTCTTC.

The gene calls are TRBV19 and TRBJ2-7; D might be TRBD2 (5 bases). Germline CDR1 LNHDA, CDR2 SQIVND (reference sequence). V was cut by 3 bases and J by 1 base, with 7 bases left in between. The CDR3 covers 13 residues. The chain's CDR3 is CASSMRVSYEQYF. As DNA, the CDR3 is TGTGCCAGTAGTATGAGGGTATCCTACGAGCAGTACTTC.

The rearrangement links TRBV30 to TRBJ2-3, with a tentative D call TRBD1 (5 bases). The CDR3 loop spans 11 amino acids. Germline CDR1 and CDR2: GTSNPN and SVGIG (reference sequence). V lost 5 bases and J lost 9, with 12 bases in between. The CDR3 DNA sequence: TGTGCCTGGGTCGACAGTGACACGCAGTATTTT. It is translated as CAWVDSDTQYF.

This clone came up once. The CDR3 protein is CASSTVAVRAEVGKTQYF. In DNA form, the CDR3 reads TGTGCCAGCAGCACCGTGGCTGTGCGGGCGGAAGTGGGAAAGACCCAGTACTTC. The gene calls are TRBV21-1 and TRBJ2-5; TRBD2 is the table's D call, not checked against the DNA. TRBV21-1 is listed as a pseudogene. The CDR3 has 18 residues.

The genes are TRBV13 and TRBJ2-5, with D tentatively TRBD2 (7 bases). Germline lookup yields CDR1 PRHDT and CDR2 FYEKMQ (reference sequence). The CDR3 has 15 amino acids. Between the trimmed V and J ends, which lost 6 bases and 5 bases, there was a span of 19 bases. CDR3 residues: CASRPMGEGDETQYF. The CDR3 DNA reads TGTGCCAGCAGACCCATGGGGGAGGGGGACGAGACCCAGTACTTC.

CDR3: CASSYEGTGNTEAFF. As DNA, the CDR3 is TGTGCCAGCAGTTACGAAGGGACAGGTAACACTGAAGCTTTCTTT. This chain uses TRBV6-5 with TRBJ1-1; the match to TRBD1 covers 8 bases. Germline values: CDR1 MNHEY, CDR2 SVGAGI. The length of the CDR3 is 15 residues. V trimming: 2 bases; J trimming: 2 bases; junction bases outside the gene matches: 4.

This chain connects TRBV30 to TRBJ1-2; perhaps TRBD1 as D (5 bases). From germline, CDR1 is GTSNPN and CDR2 SVGIG (reference sequence). This CDR3 contains 13 residues. Trimming removed 1 base from V and 6 bases from J, with 12 bases in between. CDR3 coding DNA: TGTGCCTGGAGTGCCACCGCGGGGGATGGCTACACCTTC. Encoded protein: CAWSATAGDGYTF.

J is TRBJ2-4 and V is TRBV19; the match to TRBD1 covers 7 bases. Per germline, CDR1 LNHDA and CDR2 SQIVND (reference sequence). V shed 5 bases, J shed 0 bases, and the junction held 13 bases outside the gene matches. There are 18 residues in the CDR3. CDR3 DNA sequence: TGTGCCAGTAGTTCTTGGGACGTGGGACAGCTAGCCAAAAACATTCAGTACTTC. Translating it yields CASSSWDVGQLAKNIQYF.

V gene TRBV24-1 combines with J gene TRBJ2-5; 9 bases align to TRBD2. Germline CDR1 and CDR2: KGHDR and SFDVKD. V shed 2 bases, J shed 7 bases, and the junction held 16 bases outside the gene matches. The CDR3 length is 18 residues. This chain's CDR3 is CATSDSPGLAPDGGTQYF. CDR3 nucleotide sequence: TGTGCCACCAGTGATTCACCGGGACTAGCTCCGGATGGCGGGACCCAGTACTTC.

The rearrangement joins TRBV7-2 to TRBJ1-2; TRBD1 matches at 9 bases. Germline CDR1 reads SGHTA; CDR2 reads FQGNSA. This CDR3 has 15 residues. After removal of 5 bases from V and 5 bases from J, the junction contained 9 bases not matched to a gene. The CDR3 sequence: CASSQLGDRAYGYTF. CDR3 coding DNA: TGTGCCAGCAGCCAACTGGGGGACAGGGCTTATGGCTACACCTTC.

The chain recombines TRBV7-2 with TRBJ2-3, with D possibly called TRBD1 or TRBD2 (5 bases each). V gave up 5 bases and J gave up 2 bases, with 11 bases separating them. The germline gives CDR1 SGHTA, CDR2 FQGNSA. This CDR3 spans 14 amino acids. This chain's CDR3 is CASSGTGNTDTQYF. DNA of the CDR3: TGTGCCAGCAGCGGGACGGGAAACACAGATACGCAGTATTTT. Full variable domain (outside the CDR3, taken from reference TRBV7-2 and TRBJ2-3): GAGVSQSPSNKVTEKGKDVELRCDPISGHTALYWYRQSLGQGLEFLIYFQGNSAPDKSGLPSDRFSAERTGGSVSTLTIQRTQQEDSAVYLCASSGTGNTDTQYFGPGTRLTVL.

On this clone: The same CDR3 arises from other DNA sequences in this sample as well. V is TRBV18 and J is TRBJ2-7; D not resolved. V was shortened by 0 bases and J by 4 bases, with 7 bases between the two germline ends. This CDR3 region has 13 residues. CDR1 is KGHSH and CDR2 is LQKENI in the germline V gene. CDR3 nucleotides: TGTGCCAGCTCACCACCTCAGACTTACGAGCAGTACTTC. Translated: CASSPPQTYEQYF.

Comments on this clone: The same CDR3 also results from other DNA sequences found in this sample. This chain connects TRBV18 to TRBJ1-1; unclear D gene. The CDR3 consists of 13 residues. V was cut by 2 bases and J by 0 bases, with 4 bases left in between. Germline V gives CDR1 KGHSH, CDR2 LQKENI. CDR3 amino acids: CASSPGMNTEAFF. The CDR3 region has the DNA TGTGCCAGCTCACCAGGCATGAACACTGAAGCTTTCTTT.

The V and J genes are TRBV30 and TRBJ2-3; D is unclear. CDR3 length: 14 amino acids. Trimming took 2 bases from V and 0 from J, leaving 9 bases between them. Germline V gives CDR1 GTSNPN, CDR2 SVGIG (reference sequence). The CDR3 reads CAWSSVSSTDTQYF. CDR3 bases: TGTGCCTGGAGTAGCGTATCTAGCACAGATACGCAGTATTTT.